These T cell receptor beta chains were read from a single sample in a study of T cell repertoires in cytomegalovirus infection. In TCRdb, the reads were re-called with MiXCR into one record per CDR3 protein. The sample carries 450,000 to 550,000 distinct CDR3 sequences, roughly 46% recorded once. For these TCRs, the target antigens are not known. Sequencing used cultured PBMCs, obtained from culture after CMV antigen stimulation. The receptors were gathered from a human donor in good health (CMV status not recorded). Some clones in this sample may be carry-over from other donors' samples. CDR3s include the opening cysteine and the closing phenylalanine or tryptophan. D genes are given only for firm matches. Rows give clone size only sometimes, using once, few, many, or a class for an expanded clone.

clone_size	j_call	d_call	v_call	cdr3_nt	cdr3_aa
.	TRBJ1-1	.	TRBV5-3	TGTGCCAGCAGCTTGGACGGCGGGGTCCCCTCGGCTTTCTTT	CASSLDGGVPSAFF
few	TRBJ1-2	.	TRBV7-9	TGTGCCAGCAGTTCGTTCCTGGGATCCATTGGCTACACCTTC	CASSSFLGSIGYTF
many	TRBJ2-7	TRBD2	TRBV7-2	TGTGCCAGCAGCCCTTATAGCGGGAAAAGCTACGAGCAGTACTTC	CASSPYSGKSYEQYF
.	TRBJ1-1	.	TRBV19	TGTGCCAGTAGTCGCACGGGCGTGAACACTGAAGCTTTCTTT	CASSRTGVNTEAFF
few	TRBJ2-3	.	TRBV11-2	TGTGCCAGCAGCCAAGCGGGCTTGAACACAGATACGCAGTATTTT	CASSQAGLNTDTQYF
.	TRBJ2-2	TRBD1	TRBV7-9	TGTGCCAGCAGCCCCCGGGGTACAGGGGGCGCGAACACCGGGGAGCTGTTTTTT	CASSPRGTGGANTGELFF
.	TRBJ1-2	.	TRBV6-1	TGTGCCAGCAGTGAATTTTTGGCTGTCTATGGCTACACCTTC	CASSEFLAVYGYTF
few	TRBJ2-2	.	TRBV27	TGTGCCAGCAGTCCCTCACCGACGAACACCGGGGAGCTGTTTTTT	CASSPSPTNTGELFF
.	TRBJ2-2	.	TRBV28	TGTGCCAGCGGGTCCCACCGGGAGCTGTTTTTT	CASGSHRELFF
few	TRBJ1-5	TRBD1	TRBV28	TGTGCCAGCAGTCTCACGACAGGGTATAGCAATCAGCCCCAGCATTTT	CASSLTTGYSNQPQHF
few	TRBJ2-5	.	TRBV7-9	TGTGCCAGCAGCTTTTTCGGGGGGCGGCAAGAGACCCAGTACTTC	CASSFFGGRQETQYF
.	TRBJ2-5	.	TRBV7-6	TGTGCCAGCAGCTTAGCCTCCACCCAAGAGACCCAGTACTTC	CASSLASTQETQYF
.	TRBJ2-3	.	TRBV5-6	TGTGCCAGCAGCGTTGCTGCCGGTTATACGCAGTATTTT	CASSVAAGYTQYF
.	TRBJ2-7	TRBD1	TRBV12-3/TRBV12-4	TGTGCCAGCAGCCCGGGGGAAGGGACAGGGGTTTACGAGCAGTACTTC	CASSPGEGTGVYEQYF
.	TRBJ2-5	TRBD2	TRBV10-3	TGTGCCATCAGGAGAGGCACCTTCTTAGCGGGCTCAGAGACCCAGTACTTC	CAIRRGTFLAGSETQYF
.	TRBJ1-2	.	TRBV7-2	TGTGCCAGCAGCTTTCAAGCCGGTGGCTACACCTTC	CASSFQAGGYTF
.	TRBJ1-4	.	TRBV7-8	TGTGCCAGCAATAAGGGGCCGGAAGAAAAACTGTTTTTT	CASNKGPEEKLFF
few	TRBJ1-5	TRBD1	TRBV7-8	TGTGCCAGCAGCTCTACAGGGGTCGGCGGCAATCAGCCCCAGCATTTT	CASSSTGVGGNQPQHF
.	TRBJ2-7	.	TRBV5-6	TGTGCCAGCAGCCGCACAGGGCTCGAGCAGTACTTC	CASSRTGLEQYF
once	TRBJ2-5	.	TRBV18	TGTGCCAGCTCACCAAATCCTAGCGAGGTTCGAACCCAGTACTTC	CASSPNPSEVRTQYF
few	TRBJ2-3	.	TRBV12-3/TRBV12-4	TGTGCCAGCGAGAAGGCCGGGACTAGCACAGATACGCAGTATTTT	CASEKAGTSTDTQYF
.	TRBJ2-5	.	TRBV12-3/TRBV12-4	TGTGCCAGCAGCCTTATGTGGCCGTACCAAGAGACCCAGTACTTC	CASSLMWPYQETQYF
.	TRBJ1-5	.	TRBV7-2	TGTGCCAGCAGCTTAGGGAGGCAGTTCAGGGCCCAGCATTTT	CASSLGRQFRAQHF
few	TRBJ1-2	TRBD1	TRBV7-9	TGTGCCAGCAGCCCTCGACAGGGGGCGCCGGGCTATGGCTACACCTTC	CASSPRQGAPGYGYTF
.	TRBJ1-1	TRBD1	TRBV5-1	TGCGCCAGCAGCTACGGACAGGCGGGCGTGAACACTGAAGCTTTCTTT	CASSYGQAGVNTEAFF
.	TRBJ2-5	TRBD2	TRBV4-2	TGTGCCAGCAGCCTGGAAGCGGGGGGAAGGGAGGAGGAGACCCAGTACTTC	CASSLEAGGREEETQYF
.	TRBJ2-2	.	TRBV7-9	TGTGCCAGCAGCCTGGACAGACGGAACACCGGGGAGCTGTTTTTT	CASSLDRRNTGELFF
.	TRBJ2-1	.	TRBV27	TGTGCCAGCAGTTTATGGTCTGGGGAGCTTTACAATGAGCAGTTCTTC	CASSLWSGELYNEQFF
.	TRBJ2-1	.	TRBV7-2	TGTGCCAGCAGCTTTATTGGTCAGGTTGAGCAGTTCTTC	CASSFIGQVEQFF
.	TRBJ1-3	TRBD1	TRBV7-8	TGTGCCAGCAGCTTGGGACAGTACTCTGGAAACACCATATATTTT	CASSLGQYSGNTIYF
.	TRBJ1-1	.	TRBV7-2	TGTGCCAGCAGCCCAGGACGAGGCACTGAAGCTTTCTTT	CASSPGRGTEAFF
.	TRBJ1-5	.	TRBV11-1	TGTGCCAGCAGCTTCGAGATAAAGGGAATAAGCAATCAGCCCCAGCATTTT	CASSFEIKGISNQPQHF
.	TRBJ2-7	TRBD2	TRBV9	TGTGCCAGCAGCGTAGGCGGGAGGGCCGAATACTACGAGCAGTACTTC	CASSVGGRAEYYEQYF
.	TRBJ2-7	TRBD1	TRBV19	TGTGCCAGTAGTTCCACAGGGGGCGACGAGCAGTACTTC	CASSSTGGDEQYF
.	TRBJ1-4	.	TRBV2	TGTGCCAGCAGGCACCGACAGCCTTCCAATGAAAAACTGTTTTTT	CASRHRQPSNEKLFF
.	TRBJ2-1	.	TRBV12-3/TRBV12-4	TGTGCCAGCAGTTTAGCGGCGGGGGCGGGGATCTACAATGAGCAGTTCTTC	CASSLAAGAGIYNEQFF
.	TRBJ2-1	TRBD2	TRBV6-1	TGTGCCAGCAGCGCAGCGGGAGGAGCAGTAAATGAGCAGTTCTTC	CASSAAGGAVNEQFF
few	TRBJ2-1	.	TRBV28	TGTGCCAGCAGCAATGAGCAGTTCTTC	CASSNEQFF
.	TRBJ2-1	.	TRBV6-2/TRBV6-3	TGTGCCAGCAGTCACAGGACAGAGGACAGCTACAATGAGCAGTTCTTC	CASSHRTEDSYNEQFF
.	TRBJ2-3	TRBD2	TRBV2	TGTGCCAGCAGAAGGCGGGAGGGCCAATATGGCACAGATACGCAGTATTTT	CASRRREGQYGTDTQYF
.	TRBJ2-7	TRBD1	TRBV6-1	TGTGCCAGCAGTGCGGGCCTGTCGGACAGGGCTTTC	CASSAGLSDRAF
.	TRBJ2-5	TRBD1	TRBV7-2	TGTGCCAGCAGCGAACACAGGGGCCAAGAGACCCAGTACTTC	CASSEHRGQETQYF
few	TRBJ2-3	.	TRBV5-4	TGTGCCAGCAGCTTCTGGGCCCTGGGCAGAGATACGCAGTATTTT	CASSFWALGRDTQYF
.	TRBJ2-5	.	TRBV6-5	TGTGCCAGCACCAGAGTCGGGGAGACCCAGTACTTC	CASTRVGETQYF
.	TRBJ1-2	TRBD1	TRBV2	TGTGCCAGCAGTGAGGACAGGGCCGATGGCTACACCTTC	CASSEDRADGYTF